This paragraph reports one T cell receptor beta chain. The CDR3 length is 13 residues. V dropped 5 bases and J dropped 3 bases, with 10 bases sitting between them. The data originate from a study of blood T cell repertoires in COVID-19. Looking at the study overall: Samples representing acute and convalescent COVID-19 were sourced from the United States, Italy and Spain. PBMCs, B-cell-depleted T cells, or T cells provided the cDNA or gDNA that made up the material.

In the original workflow: Amplification from reference gene primers served as the basis for estimated nucleated cell counts. The protocol was immunoSEQ multiplex PCR, while the TCRdb copy is restricted to in-frame clones and leaves out a portion. Clone size and the V and J calls come from that table; the DNA yielded D and trimming. This table has tens of thousands of clones, about 70% appearing once. The chain combines TRBV12-3 or TRBV12-4 with TRBJ1-2; a weak D match, TRBD1 (5 bases). Sequenced material: peripheral blood. This clonotype was sampled from a woman of 80 years or more with acute or convalescent COVID-19. CDR3 coding DNA: TGTGCCAGCAGTCCTCAGACAGACTATGGCTACACCTTC. Protein product: CASSPQTDYGYTF.